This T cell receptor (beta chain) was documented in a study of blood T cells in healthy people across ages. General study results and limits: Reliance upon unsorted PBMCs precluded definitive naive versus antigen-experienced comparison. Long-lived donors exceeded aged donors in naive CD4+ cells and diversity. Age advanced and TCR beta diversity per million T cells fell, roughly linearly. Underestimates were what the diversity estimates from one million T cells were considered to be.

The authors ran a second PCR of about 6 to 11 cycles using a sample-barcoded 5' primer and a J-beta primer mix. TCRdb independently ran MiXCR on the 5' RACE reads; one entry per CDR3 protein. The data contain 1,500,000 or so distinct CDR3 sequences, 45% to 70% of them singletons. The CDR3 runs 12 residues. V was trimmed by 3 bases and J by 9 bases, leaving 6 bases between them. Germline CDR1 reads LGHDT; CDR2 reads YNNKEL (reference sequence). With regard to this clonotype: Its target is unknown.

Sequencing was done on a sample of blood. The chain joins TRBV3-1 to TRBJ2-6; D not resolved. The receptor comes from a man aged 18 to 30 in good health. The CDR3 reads CASSQGFNVLTF. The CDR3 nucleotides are TGTGCCAGCAGCCAGGGCTTCAACGTCCTGACTTTC.